This T cell receptor (beta chain) was captured by sequencing in a study of radiotherapy plus CTLA-4 blockade in lung cancer. Overall study results and limits: In blood, tumor-derived TCR clones expanded after radiotherapy plus ipilimumab. Response was reportedly best predicted by early blood T cell clone dynamics, with interferon-beta.

As regards this clone: Antigen: not known.

Germline assignment: CDR1 SGHTA and CDR2 FQGNSA. V lost 1 base to trimming and J lost 1 base, with 7 bases between them. This CDR3 is 14 amino acids long. Libraries were prepared by immunoSEQ multiplex PCR; TCRdb keeps only in-frame clonotypes and omits some of them. There are roughly 50,000 clones in the sample; roughly 84% occur only once, and 2.5% to 4% lies in the top ten. The receptor's source is a human donor with non-small cell lung cancer who had a partial response to radiotherapy plus ipilimumab. This chain uses TRBV7-2 with TRBJ2-5, with D maybe TRBD2 (5 bases). Sequencing was performed on peripheral blood, taken from a patient treated with radiotherapy plus ipilimumab. CDR3 region: CASSLGGVQETQYF. CDR3 nucleotide sequence: TGTGCCAGCAGCTTAGGGGGAGTCCAAGAGACCCAGTACTTC. Using reference TRBV7-2 and TRBJ2-5 for the parts outside the CDR3, the full variable domain is GAGVSQSPSNKVTEKGKDVELRCDPISGHTALYWYRQSLGQGLEFLIYFQGNSAPDKSGLPSDRFSAERTGGSVSTLTIQRTQQEDSAVYLCASSLGGVQETQYFGPGTRLLVL.